The clone carrying this T cell receptor (beta chain) was seen repeatedly, ten times or more. What it binds is not known. The data derive from a study of neurological immune-mediated disorders. Study-wide findings and caveats: TCR clonal expansion peaked in HTLV-1-associated myelopathy patients and was lowest in multiple sclerosis patients.

TCRdb reprocessed the 5' RACE reads with MiXCR, giving one entry per CDR3 protein. The sample shows some 18,000 distinct CDR3 sequences, approximately 6.8% of them seen only once. J gave up 1 base and V 1 base, and 11 bases lay outside the gene matches. This CDR3 comprises 19 residues. The germline V gene has CDR1 SGHAT and CDR2 FQNNGV. Sequences were obtained from CD8+ T cells from blood. The gene calls are TRBV11-2 and TRBJ2-1; 9 bases map to TRBD2. The clonotype was recovered from a woman aged 30 to 39 with HTLV-1-associated myelopathy (HAM/TSP). The CDR3 DNA reads as TGTGCCAGCAGCTTAGGGCCATTGCGGGGGGGAAGTTCCTACAATGAGCAGTTCTTC. It yields the protein CASSLGPLRGGSSYNEQFF.